A single sample gave rise to the 5 T cell receptor beta chains below, sequenced in a study of blood T cell repertoires in COVID-19 (dated by TCRdb to about 2020). Library construction relied on the immunoSEQ multiplex PCR assay. Not all clones reach the TCRdb copy of this immuneACCESS table, which keeps in-frame sequences only. Checked studies attribute under half of the gap to unresolved V genes and leave the rest unexplained. In all, the sample holds tens of thousands of clones, and roughly 90% of those were seen once. The ten largest clones represent over 20% of the sample. Material: peripheral blood. The source is a woman aged 50 to 60 with active or convalescent COVID-19.

The V and J genes are TRBV28 and TRBJ1-5; D not resolved. From germline, CDR1 is MDHEN and CDR2 SYDVKM. The ends were cut back, 3 bases at V and 7 bases at J, with 4 bases in the middle. This CDR3 spans 11 amino acids. In nucleotides, the CDR3 is TGTGCCAGCAGTTTTAGCCAGCCCCAGCATTTT. It specifies CASSFSQPQHF. The full variable domain, with the rest looked up from reference TRBV28 and TRBJ1-5, is DVKVTQSSRYLVKRTGEKVFLECVQDMDHENMFWYRQDPGLGLRLIYFSYDVKMKEKGDIPEGYSVSREKKERFSLILESASTNQTSMYLCASSFSQPQHFGDGTRLSIL.

The chain uses TRBV2 and TRBJ1-1; D not certain. Trimming shortened V by 8 bases and J by 4 bases, and 8 bases separated the two germline ends. Per germline, CDR1 SNHLY and CDR2 FYNNEI. The CDR3 length is 11 residues. CDR3 loop: CASGESTEAFF. CDR3 coding DNA: TGTGCCAGCGGGGAGAGCACTGAAGCTTTCTTT.

This chain links TRBV5-1 with TRBJ1-1; D perhaps matches TRBD1 (6 bases). The CDR3 has 14 amino acids. Germline loops: CDR1 SGHRS, CDR2 YFSETQ. V gave up 2 bases and J gave up 1 base, with 9 bases separating them. The CDR3 reads CASSFTQGNTEAFF. The CDR3 DNA reads as TGCGCCAGCAGCTTCACACAGGGGAACACTGAAGCTTTCTTT.

This chain links TRBV19 with TRBJ2-7; D perhaps matches TRBD2 (5 bases). This CDR3 has 13 residues. Trimming took 3 bases from V and 4 from J, leaving 10 bases between them. Germline V gives CDR1 LNHDA, CDR2 SQIVND (reference sequence). CDR3 loop: CASSMDGEYEQYF. The CDR3, as DNA: TGTGCCAGTAGTATGGACGGGGAGTACGAGCAGTACTTC.

V and J are TRBV5-6 and TRBJ1-2; D is perhaps TRBD1 (6 bases). V shed 4 bases and J shed 8 bases, with 12 bases lying between them. Germline CDR1 is SGHDT and CDR2 is YYEEEE. The CDR3 has 12 amino acids. The CDR3 spells CASSRKGDGYTF. As DNA, the CDR3 is TGTGCCAGCAGCCGGAAGGGGGACGGCTACACCTTC.